This T cell receptor (beta chain) was found in a study of T cell repertoires in cytomegalovirus infection. One entry per CDR3 protein results from TCRdb running MiXCR on the reads. The sample carries some 680,000 distinct CDR3 sequences, about 40% recorded once. Deletions cut 1 base from V and 8 bases from J, with 11 bases between. Germline CDR1 and CDR2: LNHDA and SQIVND (reference sequence). This CDR3 contains 13 residues. The rearrangement uses TRBV19 and TRBJ1-2; D gene ambiguous. This clonotype was sampled from a human donor in good health (CMV status not recorded). Some clones in this sample may be carry-over from other donors' samples. Sequencing was carried out using PBMCs. CDR3 in DNA: TGTGCCAGTAGTATAGGCGGAGGGAAAGGCTACACCTTC. Its protein is CASSIGGGKGYTF.